This TCR beta chain is from a study of beta chain features in type 1 diabetes. Trimming shortened V by 1 base and J by 1 base, and 14 bases separated the two germline ends. The germline CDR1 and CDR2 sequences are SGHVS and FQNEAQ. This CDR3 is built from 16 residues. This clone turned up a few times. As every portion of the isolated RNA was reverse transcribed, the sequencing read expressed TCRB transcripts. The assay was immunoSEQ multiplex PCR, and TCRdb's table has in-frame clones only and misses some. The data show 430,000 or so clones, roughly an eighth seen once. The sequence came from a woman aged 18-29 years in good health. Sequenced material: naive CD4+ T cells from blood. The chain uses TRBV7-8 and TRBJ2-7; TRBD1 is a possible D gene (5 bases). CDR3 nucleotide sequence: TGTGCCAGCAGCTTAGAGGGATACAGGCCTTCCTACGAGCAGTACTTC. Amino acid sequence: CASSLEGYRPSYEQYF. The whole variable domain, filled in from reference TRBV7-8 and TRBJ2-7, reads GAGVSQSPRYKVAKRGQDVALRCDPISGHVSLFWYQQALGQGPEFLTYFQNEAQLDKSGLPSDRFFAERPEGSVSTLKIQRTQQEDSAVYLCASSLEGYRPSYEQYFGPGTRLTVT.